The 26 T cell receptor beta chains in this list originate from one sample, sequenced in a study of blood T cell repertoires in COVID-19. Assay used: immunoSEQ multiplex PCR; TCRdb lists only in-frame clones, some missing. In the table there are about 380,000 clones, around 92% of which are singletons. Sequencing used peripheral blood. The source is a man aged 40-49 years with acute or convalescent COVID-19.

V gene TRBV11-1 combines with J gene TRBJ2-3; TRBD1 might be the D (7 bases). Germline V CDR1 and CDR2: SGHAT, FQDESV (reference sequence). V was shortened by 5 bases and J by 0 bases, with 15 bases between the two germline ends. The CDR3 is 16 amino acids. The CDR3 DNA sequence: TGTGCCAGCAGCCCAGGGGGGCGGCTAAGCACAGATACGCAGTATTTT. Translated, it gives CASSPGGRLSTDTQYF.

Regarding this clone: One end of the junction is discordant with germline, which a read error may explain. This chain joins TRBV7-7 and TRBJ2-5; perhaps TRBD2 as D (6 bases). Germline CDR1 and CDR2: SSHAT and FNYEAQ (reference sequence). This CDR3 has 15 amino acids. The CDR3 spells CASSLGWRGLETQYF. In DNA form, the CDR3 reads TGTGCTAGCAGCTTAGGCTGGAGGGGCTTGGAGACCCAGTACTTC.

This clone was detected only once. The chain carries TRBV30 and TRBJ1-1; unclear D gene. The CDR3 extends over 13 amino acids. Trimming left V 5 bases short and J 7 bases short, with 17 bases between. Germline loops: CDR1 GTSNPN, CDR2 SVGIG (reference sequence). CDR3 protein: CAWAGFAAIEAFF. For the CDR3, the DNA is TGTGCCTGGGCCGGATTCGCGGCGATTGAAGCTTTCTTT.

About this clone: In the same sample, other DNA sequences code for this CDR3. The CDR3 DNA reads TGTGCCAGCAGCTTAGGAGCCACTGAAGCTTTCTTT. This encodes CASSLGATEAFF. The chain links TRBV7-9 to TRBJ1-1; D remains unclear. Germline loops: CDR1 SEHNR, CDR2 FQNEAQ (reference sequence). The length of the CDR3 is 12 residues. Between the trimmed V and J ends, which lost 1 base and 4 bases, there was a span of 4 bases.

This chain uses TRBV7-3 with TRBJ2-3, with D possibly TRBD1 on 6 matching bases. The CDR3 covers 15 residues. V was pared by 5 bases and J by 0 bases, with 12 bases between. The germline gives CDR1 SGHTA, CDR2 FQGTGA. The CDR3 DNA sequence: TGTGCCAGCAGCGCCCGGGACAAGAGCACAGATACGCAGTATTTT. This gives the protein CASSARDKSTDTQYF. The full variable domain, rest sourced from reference TRBV7-3 and TRBJ2-3, is GAGVSQTPSNKVTEKGKYVELRCDPISGHTALYWYRQSLGQGPEFLIYFQGTGAADDSGLPNDRFFAVRPEGSVSTLKIQRTERGDSAVYLCASSARDKSTDTQYFGPGTRLTVL.

J is TRBJ2-7 and V is TRBV19; 13 bases agree with TRBD2. Losses at the gene ends were 6 bases for V and 2 bases for J; bases not matched to a gene: 4. The CDR3 sequence is 15 residues long. Germline CDR1 reads LNHDA; CDR2 reads SQIVND (reference sequence). CDR3 sequence (DNA): TGTGCCAGTAGGGGGGGGACTAGCGGGGCCTACGAGCAGTACTTC. It codes for CASRGGTSGAYEQYF.

The chain combines TRBV18 with TRBJ2-1, with TRBD2 matching 7 bases. The CDR3 runs 13 residues. J was trimmed by 8 bases and V by 5 bases; bases with no gene match: 6. The germline V gene has CDR1 KGHSH and CDR2 LQKENI. The CDR3 nucleotides are TGTGCCAGCTCATGGCGGGAGCAAGATGAGCAGTTCTTC. Its protein product is CASSWREQDEQFF. The whole variable domain, remainder taken from reference TRBV18 and TRBJ2-1, is NAGVMQNPRHLVRRRGQEARLRCSPMKGHSHVYWYRQLPEEGLKFMVYLQKENIIDESGMPKERFSAEFPKEGPSILRIQQVVRGDSAAYFCASSWREQDEQFFGPGTRLTVL.

The chain is built from TRBV4-1 and TRBJ1-3, with 7 bases fitting TRBD1. The CDR3 totals 16 residues. The V gene's germline CDR1 is MGHRA and CDR2 YSYEKL. J lost 9 bases, V lost 3 bases, and 14 bases had no gene match. Here the CDR3 reads CASSHPRQDRAVTIYF. DNA for the CDR3: TGCGCCAGCAGCCATCCTCGCCAAGACAGGGCGGTCACCATATATTTT.

The CDR3 bases are TGTGCCAGCAGCCAAGATTTACAGCAGCCCCAGCATTTT. Its protein is CASSQDLQQPQHF. This chain uses TRBV3-1 (or the pseudogene TRBV3-2) with TRBJ1-5; no firm D call. Trimming took off 0 bases at V and 7 bases at J, with 7 bases between the two ends. The germline gives CDR1 LGHDT, CDR2 YNNKEL (reference sequence). The CDR3 runs 13 residues.

This chain uses TRBV6-4 with TRBJ1-1; D remains unclear. V dropped 4 bases and J dropped 2 bases, with 8 bases sitting between them. This CDR3 contains 13 residues. Germline V CDR1 and CDR2: MRHNA, SNTAGT. As DNA, the CDR3 is TGTGCCAGCAGTGCGACTGATAACACTGAAGCTTTCTTT. It is translated as CASSATDNTEAFF.

CDR3 sequence: CASSLSRGSGTEAFF. In DNA, the CDR3 is TGTGCCAGCAGCTTAAGTCGGGGGTCGGGCACTGAAGCTTTCTTT. J is TRBJ1-1 and V is TRBV7-3, with TRBD1 as a possible D gene (5 bases). Germline CDR1 reads SGHTA; CDR2 reads FQGTGA. The CDR3 is 15 amino acids. V lost 1 base and J lost 4, with 13 bases in between.

In DNA form, the CDR3 reads TGTGCCAGTTGCAGGGGGCCGGGGAGCAATCAGCCCCAGCATTTT. It translates to CASCRGPGSNQPQHF. The rearrangement joins TRBV19 to TRBJ1-5; 8 nucleotides line up with TRBD1. The CDR3 extends over 15 amino acids. V shed 8 bases, J shed 1 base, and the junction held 7 bases outside the gene matches. Germline CDR1 LNHDA, CDR2 SQIVND (reference sequence). The variable domain in full, with the rest retrieved from reference TRBV19 and TRBJ1-5, is DGGITQSPKYLFRKEGQNVTLSCEQNLNHDAMYWYRQDPGQGLRLIYYSQIVNDFQKGDIAEGYSVSREKKESFPLTVTSAQKNPTAFYLCASCRGPGSNQPQHFGDGTRLSIL.

The CDR3 coding sequence is TGTGCCAGTAGTAGCAACCTCGGGACTAGCGGGACATCCTACGAGCAGTACTTC. This encodes CASSSNLGTSGTSYEQYF. The rearrangement uses TRBV19 and TRBJ2-7; TRBD2 aligns across 13 bases. This CDR3 comprises 18 residues. The germline V gene encodes CDR1 LNHDA and CDR2 SQIVND (reference sequence). V was pared by 4 bases and J by 1 base, with 10 bases of the junction left unmatched.

The rearrangement links TRBV7-9 to TRBJ2-3; 11 bases match TRBD2. Germline CDR1 and CDR2: SEHNR and FQNEAQ (reference sequence). The CDR3 has 18 residues. Losses at the gene ends were 1 base for V and 2 bases for J; bases not matched to a gene: 8. The CDR3 sequence: CASSLGGGTSGITDTQYF. The CDR3 region has the DNA TGTGCCAGCAGCTTAGGTGGTGGGACTAGCGGAATCACAGATACGCAGTATTTT. Combining the CDR3 with reference TRBV7-9 and TRBJ2-3 gives the whole variable domain DTGVSQNPRHKITKRGQNVTFRCDPISEHNRLYWYRQTLGQGPEFLTYFQNEAQLEKSRLLSDRFSAERPKGSFSTLEIQRTEQGDSAMYLCASSLGGGTSGITDTQYFGPGTRLTVL.

The chain has TRBV19 and TRBJ1-1, with D hard to call. The CDR3 has 17 residues. Germline values: CDR1 LNHDA, CDR2 SQIVND (reference sequence). V was cut by 3 bases and J by 0 bases, with 17 bases left in between. The CDR3 spells CASSIFYYTSMNTEAFF. DNA for the CDR3: TGTGCCAGTAGTATTTTTTACTACACGAGCATGAACACTGAAGCTTTCTTT.

The J gene is TRBJ2-3, the V gene TRBV20-1, with D maybe TRBD2 (6 bases). Germline assignment: CDR1 DFQATT and CDR2 SNEGSKA (reference sequence). The CDR3 sequence is 16 residues long. The V end was cut by 3 bases, the J end by 5 bases, with 21 bases between. The CDR3 nucleotides are TGCAGTGCTAGTAATATTGGGGACTGGAGGGGAGATACGCAGTATTTT. Protein sequence: CSASNIGDWRGDTQYF.

The CDR3 region has the DNA TGCGCCAGCAGCTCGGCTAGCGGGGGGCTCTCCTCCTACGAGCAGTACTTC. It specifies CASSSASGGLSSYEQYF. The chain is built from TRBV5-1 and TRBJ2-7; 11 bases agree with TRBD2. Germline V gene sequence: CDR1 SGHRS, CDR2 YFSETQ. This CDR3 has 17 amino acids. The J segment lost 0 bases and the V segment lost 3 bases, leaving 8 bases of the junction unmatched.

The chain carries TRBV6-4 and TRBJ1-2; 8 nucleotides line up with TRBD1. Germline-derived CDR1 and CDR2 are MRHNA and SNTAGT. The CDR3 extends over 14 amino acids. Trimming at V came to 3 bases and at J to 4 bases, leaving 4 bases not matched to a gene. Written as DNA, the CDR3 is TGTGCCAGCAGTGAAACAGGGGGAAGCTATGGCTACACCTTC. Translated, it gives CASSETGGSYGYTF.

The V call is TRBV28, the J call TRBJ2-7; tentatively, D is TRBD2 (6 bases). The CDR3 extends over 14 amino acids. Trimming shortened V by 5 bases and J by 2 bases, and 13 bases separated the two germline ends. The germline V gene encodes CDR1 MDHEN and CDR2 SYDVKM. This CDR3 is CASSIGTGAYEQYF. As DNA, the CDR3 is TGTGCCAGCAGTATCGGGACGGGAGCCTACGAGCAGTACTTC.

This CDR3 is CASSIGLAGSTGELFF. The CDR3 region has the DNA TGTGCCAGCAGCATTGGACTAGCGGGGAGCACCGGGGAGCTGTTTTTT. The chain has TRBV7-2 and TRBJ2-2, with TRBD2 matching over 12 bases. The length of the CDR3 is 16 residues. After removal of 5 bases from V and 4 bases from J, the junction contained 5 bases not matched to a gene. From germline, CDR1 is SGHTA and CDR2 FQGNSA. The full variable domain, rest sourced from reference TRBV7-2 and TRBJ2-2, is GAGVSQSPSNKVTEKGKDVELRCDPISGHTALYWYRQSLGQGLEFLIYFQGNSAPDKSGLPSDRFSAERTGGSVSTLTIQRTQQEDSAVYLCASSIGLAGSTGELFFGEGSRLTVL.

The V and J genes are TRBV19 and TRBJ1-1; TRBD1 aligns across 8 bases. Germline V gives CDR1 LNHDA, CDR2 SQIVND (reference sequence). This CDR3 is 13 amino acids long. Trimming cost V 10 bases and J 5 bases; bases outside gene matches: 9. In DNA form, the CDR3 reads TGTGCCACCTCGAGTAACAGGGGGACTGAAGCTTTCTTT. It specifies CATSSNRGTEAFF.

The chain links TRBV18 to TRBJ2-2; 7 bases are a match to TRBD1. The trim removed 4 bases at V and 3 bases at J, leaving 8 bases unmatched. The CDR3 length is 16 residues. Per the germline V gene, CDR1 is KGHSH and CDR2 is LQKENI. CDR3 residues: CASSLLGQLDTGELFF. CDR3 nucleotides: TGTGCCAGCTCACTGTTGGGACAGTTGGACACCGGGGAGCTGTTTTTT.

The chain has TRBV13 and TRBJ1-5, with 7 bases fitting TRBD1. CDR1 is PRHDT and CDR2 is FYEKMQ in the germline V gene (reference sequence). The CDR3 covers 14 residues. Unmatched junction bases numbered 9, after V lost 5 bases and J lost 8 bases. CDR3 nucleotides: TGTGCCAGCAGCGAACAGGGGTCTACGGAGCCCCAGCATTTT. Its protein is CASSEQGSTEPQHF.

The CDR3 DNA follows: TGTGCCAGCAGCGTAGCCGCCACAAATGAGGGCGGCGAGCAGTACTTC. Amino acids: CASSVAATNEGGEQYF. The chain is built from TRBV9 and TRBJ2-7; possibly TRBD2 for D (5 bases). This CDR3 region has 16 residues. V lost 0 bases to trimming and J lost 6 bases, with 19 bases between them. In germline, CDR1 is SGDLS, CDR2 YYNGEE.

The V call is TRBV5-5, the J call TRBJ1-5; D is ambiguous. Germline V gene sequence: CDR1 SGHKS, CDR2 YYEKEE (reference sequence). This CDR3 comprises 13 residues. The V end lost 4 bases, the J end lost 3 bases, and 8 bases lay between the germline ends. CDR3 nucleotide sequence: TGTGCCAGCAGCCGGAGACCCAATCAGCCCCAGCATTTT. Translated: CASSRRPNQPQHF.

The J gene is TRBJ2-2, the V gene TRBV7-3; D not certain. CDR3 length: 16 residues. Germline V gene lookup returns CDR1 SGHTA and CDR2 FQGTGA. The V gene lost 5 bases and the J gene lost 1 base, with 14 bases spanning the gap. The CDR3 spells CASSPHGQVNTGELFF. The CDR3 bases are TGTGCCAGCAGCCCCCATGGGCAGGTGAACACCGGGGAGCTGTTTTTT.